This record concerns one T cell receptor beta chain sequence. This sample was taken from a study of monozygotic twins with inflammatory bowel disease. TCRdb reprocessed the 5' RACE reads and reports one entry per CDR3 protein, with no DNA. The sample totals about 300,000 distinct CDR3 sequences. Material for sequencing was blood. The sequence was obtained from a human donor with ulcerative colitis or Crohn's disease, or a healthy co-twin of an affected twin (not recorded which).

The CDR3: CASSPRTANSPLHF. The J gene is TRBJ1-6, the V gene TRBV7-2; the D gene TCRdb calls, TRBD1, cannot be checked with no DNA. The V gene's germline CDR1 is SGHTA and CDR2 FQGNSA. This CDR3 is built from 14 residues.